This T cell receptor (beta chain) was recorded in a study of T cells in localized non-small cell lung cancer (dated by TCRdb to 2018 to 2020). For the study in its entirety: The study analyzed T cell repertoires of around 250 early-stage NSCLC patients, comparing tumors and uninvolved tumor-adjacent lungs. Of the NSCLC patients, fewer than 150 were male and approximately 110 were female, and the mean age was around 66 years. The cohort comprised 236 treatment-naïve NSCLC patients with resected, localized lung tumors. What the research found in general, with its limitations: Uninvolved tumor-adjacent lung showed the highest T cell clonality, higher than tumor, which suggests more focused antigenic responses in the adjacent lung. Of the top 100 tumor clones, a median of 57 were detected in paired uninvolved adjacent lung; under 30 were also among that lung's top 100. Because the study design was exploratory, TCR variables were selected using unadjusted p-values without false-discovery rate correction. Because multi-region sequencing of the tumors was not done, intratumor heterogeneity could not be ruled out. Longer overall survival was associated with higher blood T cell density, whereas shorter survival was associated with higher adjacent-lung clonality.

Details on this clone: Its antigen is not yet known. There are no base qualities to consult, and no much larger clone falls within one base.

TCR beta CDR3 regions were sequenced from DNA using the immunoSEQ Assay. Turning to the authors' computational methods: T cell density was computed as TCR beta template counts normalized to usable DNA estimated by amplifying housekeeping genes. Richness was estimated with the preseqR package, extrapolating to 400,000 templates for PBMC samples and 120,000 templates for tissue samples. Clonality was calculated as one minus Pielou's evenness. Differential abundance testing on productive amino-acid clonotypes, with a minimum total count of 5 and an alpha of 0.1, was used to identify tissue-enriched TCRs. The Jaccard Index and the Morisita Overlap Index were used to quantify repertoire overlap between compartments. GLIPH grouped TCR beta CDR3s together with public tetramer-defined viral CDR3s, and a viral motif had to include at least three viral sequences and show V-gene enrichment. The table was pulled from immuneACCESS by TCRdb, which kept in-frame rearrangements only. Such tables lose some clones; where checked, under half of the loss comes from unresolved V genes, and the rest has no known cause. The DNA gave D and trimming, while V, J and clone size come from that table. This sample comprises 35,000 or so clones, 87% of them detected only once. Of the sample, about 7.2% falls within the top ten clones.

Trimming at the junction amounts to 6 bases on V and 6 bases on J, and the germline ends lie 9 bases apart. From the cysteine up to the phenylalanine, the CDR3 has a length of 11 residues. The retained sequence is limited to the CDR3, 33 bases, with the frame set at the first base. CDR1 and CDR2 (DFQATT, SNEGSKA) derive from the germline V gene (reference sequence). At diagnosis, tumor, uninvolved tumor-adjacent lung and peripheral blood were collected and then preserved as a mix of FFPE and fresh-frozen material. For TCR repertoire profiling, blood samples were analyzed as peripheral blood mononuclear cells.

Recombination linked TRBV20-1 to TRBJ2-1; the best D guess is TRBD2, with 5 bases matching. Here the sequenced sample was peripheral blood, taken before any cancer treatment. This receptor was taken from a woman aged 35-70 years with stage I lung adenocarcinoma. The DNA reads TGCAGTGCCCTGGACTTCAATGAGCAGTTCTTC. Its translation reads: CSALDFNEQFF.